This entry is about one T cell receptor beta chain. With 3 bases clipped from V and 2 bases from J, the junction kept 10 bases outside the gene matches. The CDR3 totals 16 residues. Germline lookup yields CDR1 SGHAT and CDR2 FQNNGV. This entry comes from a study of lymphopenia after photon versus proton radiotherapy. Assay: immunoSEQ multiplex PCR; the TCRdb copy retains only in-frame clones and omits some. The sample records approximately 30,000 clones, approximately 93% being singletons. This sample comprised peripheral blood, obtained from a patient treated with photon-based radiotherapy. The TCR originated in a woman between 50 and 59 years old with cholangiocarcinoma. This chain connects TRBV11-2 to TRBJ2-7; 7 bases map to TRBD1. In DNA, the CDR3 is TGTGCCAGCAGCTTTCCGAAGACGACAGGGCCCTACGAGCAGTACTTC. Translated: CASSFPKTTGPYEQYF.